This note documents a single T cell receptor beta chain sequence. Its antigen remains unidentified. Here immunoSEQ multiplex PCR was the method, and the copy in TCRdb shows in-frame clones only, minus some. The profile covers 60,000 to 100,000 clones, with approximately 85% appearing a single time and 0.75% to 0.95% taken by the ten largest. This specimen belongs to a study of a mutant IDH1 vaccine in newly diagnosed glioma. Across the study: Patients were started on vaccination 4-6 weeks after radiotherapy alone, or with temozolomide cycles. Treated patients, averaging roughly 40 years, were about 60% male and approximately 38% female. Prior therapy was radiotherapy, temozolomide, or both; most received both.

Per the germline V gene, CDR1 is SGDLS and CDR2 is YYNGEE. The CDR3 contains 15 residues. The V and J ends lost 0 bases and 2 bases respectively, with 11 bases between them. Study results and limitations: Whatever changes occurred in top peripheral T cell clonotypes seemed unrelated to pseudoprogression.

The time point is: week 23, last vaccination. Each dose of the vaccine consisted of 300 ug of mutant IDH1 20-mer peptide, with topical imiquimod. The clonotype originates from a woman in her forties or fifties with glioma. The V call is TRBV9, the J call TRBJ2-5; a possible D gene is TRBD2 (5 bases). Source: PBMCs, taken from a glioma patient whose treatment included an IDH1 peptide vaccine. This CDR3 is CASSVGSANQETQYF. The CDR3 bases are TGTGCCAGCAGCGTAGGTAGCGCTAATCAAGAGACCCAGTACTTC.